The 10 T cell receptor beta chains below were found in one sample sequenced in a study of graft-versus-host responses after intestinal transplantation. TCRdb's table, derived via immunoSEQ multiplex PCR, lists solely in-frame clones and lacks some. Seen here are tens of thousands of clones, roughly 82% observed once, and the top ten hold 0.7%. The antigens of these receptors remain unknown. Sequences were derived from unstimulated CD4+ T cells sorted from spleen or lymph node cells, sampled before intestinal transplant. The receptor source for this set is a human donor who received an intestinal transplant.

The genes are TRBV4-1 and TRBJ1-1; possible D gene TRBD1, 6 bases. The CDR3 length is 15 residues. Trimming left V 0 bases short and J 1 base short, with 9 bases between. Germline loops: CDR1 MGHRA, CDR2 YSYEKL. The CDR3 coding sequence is TGCGCCAGCAGCCAAGATCCACAGGGGAACACTGAAGCTTTCTTT. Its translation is CASSQDPQGNTEAFF.

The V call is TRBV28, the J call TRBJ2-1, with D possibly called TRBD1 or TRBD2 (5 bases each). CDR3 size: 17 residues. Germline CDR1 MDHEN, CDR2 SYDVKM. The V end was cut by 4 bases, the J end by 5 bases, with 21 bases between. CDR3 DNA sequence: TGTGCCAGCAGTTACGGGCCTCGGTCGGGACCACACAATGAGCAGTTCTTC. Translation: CASSYGPRSGPHNEQFF.

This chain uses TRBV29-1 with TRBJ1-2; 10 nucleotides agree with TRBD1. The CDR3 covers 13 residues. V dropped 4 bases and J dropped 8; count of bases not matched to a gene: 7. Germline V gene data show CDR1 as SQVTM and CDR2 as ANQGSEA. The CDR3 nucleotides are TGCAGCGTTGCCCCGGGACAGGGGTACGGCTACACCTTC. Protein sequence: CSVAPGQGYGYTF.

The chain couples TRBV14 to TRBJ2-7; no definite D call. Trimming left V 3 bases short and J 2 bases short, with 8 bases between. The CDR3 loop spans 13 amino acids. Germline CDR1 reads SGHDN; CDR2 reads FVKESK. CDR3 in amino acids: CASSQNGPYEQYF. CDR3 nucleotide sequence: TGTGCCAGCAGCCAGAACGGGCCCTACGAGCAGTACTTC. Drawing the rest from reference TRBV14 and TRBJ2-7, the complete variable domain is EAGVTQFPSHSVIEKGQTVTLRCDPISGHDNLYWYRRVMGKEIKFLLHFVKESKQDESGMPNNRFLAERTGGTYSTLKVQPAELEDSGVYFCASSQNGPYEQYFGPGTRLTVT.

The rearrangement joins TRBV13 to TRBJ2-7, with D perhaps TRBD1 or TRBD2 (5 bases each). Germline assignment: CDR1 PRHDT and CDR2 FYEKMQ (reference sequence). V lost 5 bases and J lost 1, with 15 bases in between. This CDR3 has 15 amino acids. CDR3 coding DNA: TGTGCCAGCAGCCCTACGCGAGGGGAGTCCTACGAGCAGTACTTC. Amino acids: CASSPTRGESYEQYF.

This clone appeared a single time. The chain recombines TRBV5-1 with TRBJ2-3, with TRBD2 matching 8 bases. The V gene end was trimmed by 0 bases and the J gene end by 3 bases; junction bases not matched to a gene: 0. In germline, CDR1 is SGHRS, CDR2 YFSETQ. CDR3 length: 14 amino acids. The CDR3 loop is CASSLASGTDTQYF. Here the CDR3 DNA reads TGCGCCAGCAGCTTGGCTAGCGGGACAGATACGCAGTATTTT.

For the CDR3, the DNA is TGTGCCAGCAGCCTCTCGACTAGTCCCAGCACAGATACGCAGTATTTT. Translating gives CASSLSTSPSTDTQYF. The J gene is TRBJ2-3, the V gene TRBV7-9; maybe TRBD2 (6 bases). Trimming removed 5 bases at V and 0 bases at J, with 15 bases between. CDR1 is SEHNR, CDR2 FQNEAQ, per germline (reference sequence). This CDR3 is built from 16 residues.

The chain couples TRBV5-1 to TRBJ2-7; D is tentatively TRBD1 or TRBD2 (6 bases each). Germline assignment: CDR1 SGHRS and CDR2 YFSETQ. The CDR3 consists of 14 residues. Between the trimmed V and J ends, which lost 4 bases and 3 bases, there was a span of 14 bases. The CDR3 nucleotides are TGCGCCAGCAGCACTGCGGGACACCTCTACGAGCAGTACTTC. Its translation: CASSTAGHLYEQYF.

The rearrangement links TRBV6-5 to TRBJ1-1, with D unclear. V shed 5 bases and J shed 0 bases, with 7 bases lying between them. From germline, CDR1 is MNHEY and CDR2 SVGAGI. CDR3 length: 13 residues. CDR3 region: CASSTPLNTEAFF. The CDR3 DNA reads TGTGCCAGCAGTACCCCACTGAACACTGAAGCTTTCTTT.

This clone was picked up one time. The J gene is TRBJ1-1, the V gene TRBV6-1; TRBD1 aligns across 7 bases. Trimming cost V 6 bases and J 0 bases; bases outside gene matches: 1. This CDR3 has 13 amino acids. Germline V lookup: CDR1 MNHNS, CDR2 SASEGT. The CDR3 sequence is CASRQGLNTEAFF. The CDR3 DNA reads TGTGCCAGCAGACAGGGGCTGAACACTGAAGCTTTCTTT.